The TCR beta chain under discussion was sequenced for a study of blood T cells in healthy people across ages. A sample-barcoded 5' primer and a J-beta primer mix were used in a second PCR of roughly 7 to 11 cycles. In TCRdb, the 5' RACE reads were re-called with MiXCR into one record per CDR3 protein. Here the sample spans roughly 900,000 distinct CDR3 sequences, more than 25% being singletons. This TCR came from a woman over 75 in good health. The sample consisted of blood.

CDR3 sequence: CASSLQIASQETQYF. Here the CDR3 DNA reads TGTGCCAGCAGCTTGCAAATAGCGAGCCAAGAGACCCAGTACTTC. The chain joins TRBV7-8 to TRBJ2-5; tentative D call: TRBD2 (5 bases). This CDR3 contains 15 residues. From germline, CDR1 is SGHVS and CDR2 FQNEAQ. Trimming stripped 3 bases from V and 1 base from J, with 12 bases between.